The present entry profiles one T cell receptor beta chain with its context. What it recognizes is unknown. A single record per CDR3 protein comes from TCRdb applying MiXCR to the 5' RACE reads. This sample yields 350,000 or so distinct CDR3 sequences, of which 20% to 25% are seen a single time; 9.5% to 15% belongs to the top ten. This CDR3 is built from 12 residues. Germline loops: CDR1 MRHNA, CDR2 SNTAGT. V lost 2 bases, J lost 10 bases, and 2 bases stayed unmatched. The sample is drawn from a study of T-cell memory formation after mild COVID-19. Study-wide findings and caveats: Cross-reactive memory seemingly joined, as some responding clones were found in pre-infection memory.

The TCR comes from an adult woman who had mild COVID-19 (a few samples of this study predate the infection). Cell type and time point are not known. V gene TRBV6-4 combines with J gene TRBJ2-1; 7 bases fit TRBD1. The material sequenced was PBMCs or a T cell subset sorted from them (not recorded which). The CDR3: CASSDRGQEQFF. CDR3 sequence (DNA): TGTGCCAGCAGTGACCGGGGACAGGAGCAGTTCTTC.